Sequencing of this T cell receptor beta chain was carried out in a study of blood T cells in healthy people across ages (dated by TCRdb to between 2014 and 2017). For the study in its entirety: In model experiments, template switching captured about one uniquely barcoded TCR beta cDNA molecule for every two T cells. Using deep sequencing normalized with unique cDNA molecular identifiers, the study measured how TCR beta repertoire diversity changes with age. Four age groups were formed from the donors: young (average about 16 years), middle-aged (just under 40), aged (62) and long-lived (roughly 81). To avoid experimental bias, donors of different ages were spread randomly across the sequencing lanes. Two additional independent replicas of 1 million unique cDNA reads from the same blood draw were analyzed for two donors (one aged 18 to 29 and one aged 80 or older).

The method behind the library was 5' RACE. The instrument given in TCRdb is Illumina HiSeq 2500. A second PCR of about 7 to 12 cycles was run with a J-beta primer mix and a sample-barcoded 5' primer. A template-switch 5' adaptor carrying 12 random nucleotides introduced a unique molecular identifier onto each TCR beta cDNA molecule. At least 3 million CDR3-containing paired-end reads were obtained from each sample. First-strand cDNA synthesis was performed from all RNA using the Mint cDNA synthesis kit, with priming by a TRBC-specific oligonucleotide. Following uracil-DNA glycosylase treatment, all cDNA underwent a first 18-cycle PCR with the universal primers M1SS and BC2_uni_R. On the study's bioinformatics: For normalization, 1 million high-quality reads, each with a distinct molecular identifier, were randomly selected from each sample. Instead of being binned into consensus sequences, reads with shared molecular identifiers were discarded. MiTCR, run with a Q25 quality threshold and the strictest error-elimination algorithm, handled CDR3 identification, clonotype clustering and error correction. A nonparametric unseen species model with Euler transformation was used to estimate a lower bound on total TCR beta diversity. The public sequencing data were trimmed at Q25 with fastp and processed into clonotypes with MiXCR by TCRdb, which kept only in-frame beta chains. Each CDR3 protein appears once, grouped with its most common genes and DNA. It is TCRdb's table, rather than the study itself, that gives the V and J calls and clone size. In all, the sample holds about 2 million distinct CDR3 sequences, and 49% of those were seen once. In total, the top ten clones hold 2.1% of the sample.

Systemically healthy Caucasian individuals from Russia, around 39 in total and aged roughly 6 to 100 years, were included as donors. Each donor gave roughly 9.5 milliliters of peripheral blood, collected into EDTA-treated Vacutainer tubes. Ficoll-Paque density-gradient centrifugation was used to isolate PBMCs, with at least 6.5 million per sample. Total RNA, at least 6 micrograms per sample, was extracted from PBMCs with Trizol reagent. For every donor, flow cytometry on a PBMC aliquot measured the percentage of naive CD45RAhigh/CD27high T cells. A word on this clonotype: Its antigen target is currently unknown. Base qualities were left out, and no much larger clone turns up one base away.

What the authors observed across the whole study: Since profiling was done on bulk unsorted PBMCs, naive and antigen-experienced compartments could not be conclusively compared. A strong correlation was found between observed TCR beta diversity and the percentage of naive T cells measured by flow cytometry. The CMV infection status of donors was not known, potentially confounding age-related changes in expanded clonotypes. Estimates of total diversity based on one million sequenced T cells were regarded as lower bounds and as underestimates. The long-lived group showed more naive CD4+ T cells, fewer expanded clones and increased TCR diversity than the aged group, suggesting age selection. As age increased, observed TCR beta diversity per million T cells dropped in a roughly linear way, and a significant reduction was already evident by age 40.

The origin of this receptor is a woman in her 40s in good health. Sequenced input: blood.

The CDR3: CASSLGGARLGYTF. The DNA reads TGCGCCAGCAGCCTTGGAGGGGCCAGGCTCGGCTACACCTTC. The V gene is TRBV4-1 and the J gene is TRBJ1-2; the D gene is perhaps TRBD1, from 5 matching bases. From a lookup of the germline V gene, CDR1 and CDR2 are MGHRA and YSYEKL. Measured from the cysteine to the phenylalanine, the CDR3 is 14 residues long. The kept DNA is CDR3 alone, 42 bases in frame from the first base. V is clipped by 4 bases and J by 8 bases, and the sequence between their germline boundaries is 17 bases long.